This is a list of T cell receptor beta chains from one sample in a study of blood T cells in healthy people across ages. A single record per CDR3 protein comes from TCRdb applying MiXCR to the 5' RACE reads. The sample yields about 1.8 million distinct CDR3 sequences, roughly 50% seen once. The sequenced sample consisted of blood. These receptors all stem from a woman aged 40 to 49 in good health. CDR3s leave out the opening cysteine and the closing phenylalanine or tryptophan. D genes are given only for firm matches.

J gene | CDR3 length | V gene | D gene | CDR3 protein
TRBJ2-1 | 12 | TRBV20-1 | TRBD1 | SANRQGANNEQF
TRBJ2-4 | 13 | TRBV11-2 | TRBD2 | ASSLEVGGADIQY
TRBJ2-1 | 13 | TRBV4-2 | TRBD2 | ASSKSGGGDNEQF
TRBJ2-7 | 13 | TRBV6-2/TRBV6-3 | TRBD2 | ASSLRTSGWAEQY
TRBJ2-7 | 11 | TRBV7-2 | . | ASSPSGTPEQY
TRBJ1-1 | 11 | TRBV20-1 | . | SARDWGYTEAF
TRBJ2-7 | 12 | TRBV12-3/TRBV12-4 | TRBD1 | ASSSATGLNEQY
TRBJ1-1 | 16 | TRBV28 | TRBD1 | ASSPPTTTGGLWTEAF
TRBJ2-4 | 13 | TRBV29-1 | . | SVVIGGAAKNIQY
TRBJ2-1 | 12 | TRBV29-1 | . | SAWGGGINNEQF
TRBJ2-3 | 14 | TRBV3-1 | TRBD2 | ASSRPSGGEGDTQY
TRBJ2-5 | 11 | TRBV20-1 | . | SASEYSSETQY
TRBJ2-7 | 11 | TRBV29-1 | . | SVEPGNSYEQY
TRBJ2-7 | 8 | TRBV6-2/TRBV6-3 | . | ASRTYEQY
TRBJ2-5 | 11 | TRBV7-2 | . | ASSRRVQETQY
. | 11 | TRBV11-2 | . | ASSTQGTETQY
TRBJ1-2 | 11 | TRBV6-5 | . | ASRRNNGVGYT
TRBJ1-5 | 15 | TRBV7-9 | . | ASSASYRENSNQPQH
TRBJ2-1 | 16 | TRBV6-2/TRBV6-3 | . | ASSYKRYSRTTDNEQF
TRBJ2-2 | 15 | TRBV12-5 | . | ASGLASGTSDTGELF
TRBJ1-2 | 11 | TRBV20-1 | TRBD1 | SARNRGNYGYT
TRBJ2-3 | 14 | TRBV20-1 | TRBD1 | SARDRTGGFKDTQY
TRBJ1-1 | 10 | TRBV13 | . | ASSLVETEAF
TRBJ2-3 | 17 | TRBV14 | TRBD2 | ASSLGLAGGASLTDTQY
TRBJ2-1 | 19 | TRBV19 | . | ASSIDQSTGGHLSSYNEQF
TRBJ2-1 | 13 | TRBV7-7 | . | ASSSGTSPYNEQF
TRBJ1-4 | 12 | TRBV7-9 | . | ASSPRGGNEKLF
TRBJ2-1 | 13 | TRBV3-1 | TRBD2 | ASSPSGATYNEQF
TRBJ2-1 | 15 | TRBV11-2 | TRBD2 | ASSAPLAGGTYNEQF
TRBJ2-7 | 10 | TRBV10-3 | . | AISDGPYEQY
TRBJ2-7 | 13 | TRBV12-1 | . | ASSAGQGDAYEQY
TRBJ2-3 | 12 | TRBV29-1 | . | SVERGRRGDTQY
TRBJ1-2 | 14 | TRBV10-3 | TRBD1 | AISAMDRGRADGYT
TRBJ1-2 | 14 | TRBV7-2 | TRBD1 | ASSLLTGTENYGYT
TRBJ2-7 | 15 | TRBV4-3 | . | ASSQDDQRDRPYEQY
TRBJ2-7 | 11 | TRBV9 | . | ARGPAITYEQY
TRBJ2-5 | 17 | TRBV6-1 | TRBD2 | ASSPFGGSSGGMLETQY
TRBJ2-7 | 14 | TRBV7-2 | . | ASSLALNLNNYEQY
TRBJ2-5 | 12 | TRBV18 | TRBD1 | ASSPPTGAETQY
TRBJ2-4 | 11 | TRBV20-1 | . | SASRINQNIQY
TRBJ2-3 | 10 | TRBV29-1 | . | SLGGITDTQY
TRBJ2-5 | 15 | TRBV6-1 | . | ASRLSYTGITYNEQY
TRBJ1-2 | 10 | TRBV20-1 | . | SAKWQVYGYT
TRBJ2-5 | 13 | TRBV27 | TRBD1 | ASSFGPGQGETQY
TRBJ2-5 | 15 | TRBV4-2 | TRBD1 | ASSRTGTGALQETQY